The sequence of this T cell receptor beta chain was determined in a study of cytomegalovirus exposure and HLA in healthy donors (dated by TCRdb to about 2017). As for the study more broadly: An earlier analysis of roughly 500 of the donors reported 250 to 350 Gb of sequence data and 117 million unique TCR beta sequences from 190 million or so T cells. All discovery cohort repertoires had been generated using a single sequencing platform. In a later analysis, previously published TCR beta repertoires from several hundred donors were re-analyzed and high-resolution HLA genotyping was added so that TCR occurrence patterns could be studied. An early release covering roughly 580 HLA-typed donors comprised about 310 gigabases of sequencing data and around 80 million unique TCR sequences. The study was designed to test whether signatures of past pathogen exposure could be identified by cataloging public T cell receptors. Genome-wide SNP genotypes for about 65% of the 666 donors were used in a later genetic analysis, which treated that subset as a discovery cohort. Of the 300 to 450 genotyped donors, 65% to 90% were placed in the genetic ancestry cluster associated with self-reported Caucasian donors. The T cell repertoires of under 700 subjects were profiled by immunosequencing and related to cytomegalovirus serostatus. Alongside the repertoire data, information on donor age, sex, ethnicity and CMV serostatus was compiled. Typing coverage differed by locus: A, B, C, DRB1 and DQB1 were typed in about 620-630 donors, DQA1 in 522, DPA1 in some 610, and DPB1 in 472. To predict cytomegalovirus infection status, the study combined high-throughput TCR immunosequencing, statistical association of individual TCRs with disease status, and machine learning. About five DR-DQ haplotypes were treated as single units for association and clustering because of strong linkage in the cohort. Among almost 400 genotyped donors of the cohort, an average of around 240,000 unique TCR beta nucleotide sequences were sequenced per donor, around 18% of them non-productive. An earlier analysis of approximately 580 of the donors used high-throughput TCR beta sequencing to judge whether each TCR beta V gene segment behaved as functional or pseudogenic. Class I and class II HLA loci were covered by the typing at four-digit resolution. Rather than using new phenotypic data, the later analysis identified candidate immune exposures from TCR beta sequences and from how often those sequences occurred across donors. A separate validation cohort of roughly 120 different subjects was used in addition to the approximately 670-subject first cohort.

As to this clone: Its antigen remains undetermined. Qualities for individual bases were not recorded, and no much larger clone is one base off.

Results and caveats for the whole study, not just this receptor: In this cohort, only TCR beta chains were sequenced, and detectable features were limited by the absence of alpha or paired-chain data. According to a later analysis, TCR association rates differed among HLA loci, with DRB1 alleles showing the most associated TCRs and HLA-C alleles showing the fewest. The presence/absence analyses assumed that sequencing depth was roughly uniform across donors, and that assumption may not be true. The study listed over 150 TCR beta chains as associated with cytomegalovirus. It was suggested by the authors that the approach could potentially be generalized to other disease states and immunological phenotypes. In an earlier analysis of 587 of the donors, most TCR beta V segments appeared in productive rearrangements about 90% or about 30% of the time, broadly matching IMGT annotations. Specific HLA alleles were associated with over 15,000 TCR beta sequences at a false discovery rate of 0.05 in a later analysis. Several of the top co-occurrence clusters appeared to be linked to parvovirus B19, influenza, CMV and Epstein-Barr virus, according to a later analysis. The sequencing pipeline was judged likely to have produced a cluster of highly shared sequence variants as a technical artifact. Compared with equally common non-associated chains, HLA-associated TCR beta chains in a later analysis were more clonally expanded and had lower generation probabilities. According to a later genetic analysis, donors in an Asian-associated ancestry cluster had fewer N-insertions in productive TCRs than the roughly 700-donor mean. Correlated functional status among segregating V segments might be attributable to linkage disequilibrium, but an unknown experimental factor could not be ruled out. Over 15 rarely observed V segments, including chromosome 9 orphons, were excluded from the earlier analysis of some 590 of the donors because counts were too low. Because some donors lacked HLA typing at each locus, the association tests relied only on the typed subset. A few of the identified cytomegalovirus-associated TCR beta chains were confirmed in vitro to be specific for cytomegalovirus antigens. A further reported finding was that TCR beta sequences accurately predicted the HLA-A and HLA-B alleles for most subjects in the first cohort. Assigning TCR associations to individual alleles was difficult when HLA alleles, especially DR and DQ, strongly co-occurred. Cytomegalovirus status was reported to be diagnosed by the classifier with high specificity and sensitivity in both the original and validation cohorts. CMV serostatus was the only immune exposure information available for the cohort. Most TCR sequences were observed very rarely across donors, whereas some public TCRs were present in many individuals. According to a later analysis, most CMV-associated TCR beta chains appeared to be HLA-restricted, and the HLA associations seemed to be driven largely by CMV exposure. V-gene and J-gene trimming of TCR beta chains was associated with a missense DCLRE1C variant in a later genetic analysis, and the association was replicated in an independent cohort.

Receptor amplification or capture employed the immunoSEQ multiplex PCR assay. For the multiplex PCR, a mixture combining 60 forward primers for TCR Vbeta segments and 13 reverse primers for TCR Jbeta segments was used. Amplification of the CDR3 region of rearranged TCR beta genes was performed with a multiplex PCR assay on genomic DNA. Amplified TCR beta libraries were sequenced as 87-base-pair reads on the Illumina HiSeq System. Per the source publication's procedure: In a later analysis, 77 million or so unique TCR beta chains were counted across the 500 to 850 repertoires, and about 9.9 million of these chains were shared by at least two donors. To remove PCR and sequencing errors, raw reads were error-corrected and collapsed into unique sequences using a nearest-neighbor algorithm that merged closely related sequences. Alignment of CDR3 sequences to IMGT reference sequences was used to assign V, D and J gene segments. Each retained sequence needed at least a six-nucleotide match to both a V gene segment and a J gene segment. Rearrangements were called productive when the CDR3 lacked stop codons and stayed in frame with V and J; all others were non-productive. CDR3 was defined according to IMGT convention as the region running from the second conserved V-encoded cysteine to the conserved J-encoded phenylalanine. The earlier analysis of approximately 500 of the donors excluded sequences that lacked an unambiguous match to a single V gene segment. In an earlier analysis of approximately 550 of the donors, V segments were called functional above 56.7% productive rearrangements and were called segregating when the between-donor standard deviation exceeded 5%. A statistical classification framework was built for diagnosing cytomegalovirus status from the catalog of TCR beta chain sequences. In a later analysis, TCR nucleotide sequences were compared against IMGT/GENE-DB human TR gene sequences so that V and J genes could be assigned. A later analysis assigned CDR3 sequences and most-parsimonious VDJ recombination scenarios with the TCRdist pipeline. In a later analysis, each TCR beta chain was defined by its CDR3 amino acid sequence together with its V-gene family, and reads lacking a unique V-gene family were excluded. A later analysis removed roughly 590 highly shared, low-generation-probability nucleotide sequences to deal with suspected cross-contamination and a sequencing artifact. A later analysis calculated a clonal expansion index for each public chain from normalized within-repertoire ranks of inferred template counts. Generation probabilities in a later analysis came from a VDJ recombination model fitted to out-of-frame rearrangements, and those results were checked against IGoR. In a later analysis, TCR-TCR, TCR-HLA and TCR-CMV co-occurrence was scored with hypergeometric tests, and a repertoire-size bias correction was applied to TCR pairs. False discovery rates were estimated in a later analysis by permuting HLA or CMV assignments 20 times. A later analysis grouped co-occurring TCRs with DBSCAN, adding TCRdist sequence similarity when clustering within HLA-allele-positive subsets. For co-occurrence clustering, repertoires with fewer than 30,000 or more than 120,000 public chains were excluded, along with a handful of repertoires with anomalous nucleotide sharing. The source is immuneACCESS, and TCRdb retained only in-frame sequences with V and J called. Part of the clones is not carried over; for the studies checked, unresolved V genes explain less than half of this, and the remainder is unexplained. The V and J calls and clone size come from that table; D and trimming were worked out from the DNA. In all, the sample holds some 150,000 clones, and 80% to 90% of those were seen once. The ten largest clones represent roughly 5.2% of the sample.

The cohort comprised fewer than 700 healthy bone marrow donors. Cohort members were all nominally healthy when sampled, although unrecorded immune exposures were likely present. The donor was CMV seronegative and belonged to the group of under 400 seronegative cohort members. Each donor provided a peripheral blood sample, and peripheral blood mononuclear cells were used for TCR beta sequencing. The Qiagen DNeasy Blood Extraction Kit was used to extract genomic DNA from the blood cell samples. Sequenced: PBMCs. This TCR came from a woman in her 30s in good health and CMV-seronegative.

The CDR3 is CASSFGLAGSTDTQYF. The DNA sequence is as follows: TGTGCCAGCAGTTTCGGACTAGCGGGCTCCACAGATACGCAGTATTTT. The V and J segments used are TRBV28 and TRBJ2-3; 11 middle bases align to TRBD2. CDR1 MDHEN and CDR2 SYDVKM are derived from the germline V gene. After removal of 3 bases from V and 2 bases from J, the junction retains 4 bases not matched to a gene. The CDR3 numbers 16 residues from cysteine through phenylalanine. Just the 48-base CDR3 DNA is kept, in frame starting at base 1.